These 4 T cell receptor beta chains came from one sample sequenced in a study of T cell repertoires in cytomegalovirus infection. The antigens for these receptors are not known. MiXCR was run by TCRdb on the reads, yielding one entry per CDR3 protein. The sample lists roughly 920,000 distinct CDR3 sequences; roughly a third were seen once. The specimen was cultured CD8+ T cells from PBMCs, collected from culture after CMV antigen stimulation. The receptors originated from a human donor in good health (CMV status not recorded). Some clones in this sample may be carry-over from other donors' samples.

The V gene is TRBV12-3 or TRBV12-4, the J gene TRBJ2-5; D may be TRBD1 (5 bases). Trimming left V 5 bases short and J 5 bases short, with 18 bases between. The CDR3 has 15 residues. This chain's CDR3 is CASSPPGQGSETQYF. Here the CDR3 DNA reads TGTGCCAGCAGTCCCCCCGGCCAGGGTAGCGAGACCCAGTACTTC.

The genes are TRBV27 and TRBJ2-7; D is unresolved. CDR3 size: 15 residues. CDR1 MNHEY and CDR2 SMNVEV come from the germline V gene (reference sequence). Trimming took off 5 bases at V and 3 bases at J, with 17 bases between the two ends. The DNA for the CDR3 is TGTGCCAGCAGTCCCTCGATCTGGGCCGACTACGAGCAGTACGTC. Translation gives CASSPSIWADYEQYV.

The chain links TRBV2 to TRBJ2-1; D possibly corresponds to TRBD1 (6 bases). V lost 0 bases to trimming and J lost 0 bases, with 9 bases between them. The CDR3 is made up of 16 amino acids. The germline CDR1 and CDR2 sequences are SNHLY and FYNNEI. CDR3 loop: CASSEAGTSSYNEQFF. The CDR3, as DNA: TGTGCCAGCAGTGAAGCTGGGACAAGCTCCTACAATGAGCAGTTCTTC.

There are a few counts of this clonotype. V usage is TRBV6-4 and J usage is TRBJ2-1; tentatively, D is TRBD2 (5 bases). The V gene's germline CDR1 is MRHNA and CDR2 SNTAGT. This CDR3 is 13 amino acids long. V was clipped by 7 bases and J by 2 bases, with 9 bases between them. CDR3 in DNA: TGTGCCAGCACCGCGGGTACCTACAATGAGCAGTTCTTC. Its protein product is CASTAGTYNEQFF.